The clone carrying this TCR beta chain was detected only once. The data were taken from a study of blood T cell repertoires in COVID-19. Study context: Samples representing acute and convalescent COVID-19 were sourced from the United States, Italy and Spain. Sources were T cells, B-cell-depleted T cells, or PBMCs; the material itself was cDNA or gDNA.

TCRdb's copy holds only in-frame clones and misses some; the assay was immunoSEQ multiplex PCR. Of 120,000 or so clones listed, roughly 88% were seen once; the top ten hold 6.5% to 9%. V was trimmed by 1 base and J by 5 bases, leaving 18 bases between them. Germline V gene sequence: CDR1 SSHAT, CDR2 FNYEAQ (reference sequence). This CDR3 is built from 16 residues. The TCR was taken from a man in his fifties or sixties with acute or convalescent COVID-19. The chain employs TRBV7-7 and TRBJ2-7, with a tentative D call TRBD2 (6 bases). The sample was peripheral blood. In DNA form, the CDR3 reads TGTGCCAGCAGCTTAGGGGCGGGACGATTAAGCGACGAGCAGTACTTC. Protein sequence: CASSLGAGRLSDEQYF. The variable domain in full, with the rest retrieved from reference TRBV7-7 and TRBJ2-7, is GAGVSQSPRYKVTKRGQDVTLRCDPISSHATLYWYQQALGQGPEFLTYFNYEAQPDKSGLPSDRFSAERPEGSISTLTIQRTEQRDSAMYRCASSLGAGRLSDEQYFGPGTRLTVT.